This entry lists 29 T cell receptor beta chains sequenced from one sample in a study of cytomegalovirus exposure and HLA in healthy donors. The PCR used 60 Vbeta and 13 Jbeta primers. The protocol was immunoSEQ multiplex PCR, while the TCRdb copy is restricted to in-frame clones and leaves out a portion. The sample has about 180,000 clones; approximately 80% are singletons. The sequenced sample consisted of PBMCs. The receptors come from a man aged 55 to 70 in good health and CMV-seronegative.

The chain joins TRBV18 to TRBJ1-3; 8 positions agree with TRBD1. CDR1 and CDR2 (germline): KGHSH, LQKENI. The CDR3 length is 18 residues. With 3 bases clipped from V and 1 base from J, the junction kept 11 bases outside the gene matches. CDR3 nucleotides: TGTGCCAGCTCACCTACGTACCAGGGGGCGAATTCTGGAAACACCATATATTTT. It is translated as CASSPTYQGANSGNTIYF.

The rearrangement joins TRBV6-4 to TRBJ2-3, with TRBD2 as a possible D gene (5 bases). The V gene lost 6 bases and the J gene lost 2 bases, with 12 bases spanning the gap. The CDR3 runs to 14 residues. Germline V gives CDR1 MRHNA, CDR2 SNTAGT. The CDR3 reads CASSRGSFTDTQYF. Written as DNA, the CDR3 is TGTGCCAGCAGCCGAGGGTCTTTCACAGATACGCAGTATTTT.

The chain uses TRBV27 and TRBJ2-7; TRBD1 aligns across 10 bases. The CDR3 has 14 residues. V trimming: 3 bases; J trimming: 4 bases; junction bases outside the gene matches: 3. Germline V gives CDR1 MNHEY, CDR2 SMNVEV (reference sequence). DNA of the CDR3: TGTGCCAGCAGTTTCGGGACAGGGGAGTACGAGCAGTACTTC. Encoded protein: CASSFGTGEYEQYF.

V usage is TRBV7-2 and J usage is TRBJ2-3; perhaps TRBD2 as D (5 bases). CDR3 length equals 16 residues. Looked up from germline, CDR1 is SGHTA and CDR2 is FQGNSA. The V end was cut by 2 bases, the J end by 0 bases, with 12 bases between. CDR3 sequence (DNA): TGTGCCAGCAGCTTACGAGGGCAGCCTAGCACAGATACGCAGTATTTT. Protein: CASSLRGQPSTDTQYF. The full variable domain, with the rest looked up from reference TRBV7-2 and TRBJ2-3, is GAGVSQSPSNKVTEKGKDVELRCDPISGHTALYWYRQSLGQGLEFLIYFQGNSAPDKSGLPSDRFSAERTGGSVSTLTIQRTQQEDSAVYLCASSLRGQPSTDTQYFGPGTRLTVL.

In DNA form, the CDR3 reads TGTGCCAGCAGTCCAGGGGCGGATACGCAGTATTTT. Its protein is CASSPGADTQYF. This chain joins TRBV13 and TRBJ2-3; the D gene is possibly TRBD1 (6 bases). The V end was cut by 6 bases, the J end by 6 bases, with 10 bases between. The CDR3 totals 12 residues. The germline gives CDR1 PRHDT, CDR2 FYEKMQ (reference sequence).

The chain has TRBV29-1 and TRBJ1-1; D gene ambiguous. V lost 7 bases, J lost 6 bases, and 12 bases lay in between. CDR3 length equals 11 residues. The germline CDR1 and CDR2 sequences are SQVTM and ANQGSEA. CDR3 DNA: TGCAGCGCTACCCGGGGAGCTGAAGCTTTCTTT. As protein: CSATRGAEAFF.

The genes are TRBV5-1 and TRBJ2-7, with D possibly TRBD2 on 6 matching bases. CDR3 length equals 16 residues. In germline, CDR1 is SGHRS, CDR2 YFSETQ. V lost 4 bases, J lost 0 bases, and 17 bases lay in between. The CDR3 DNA reads TGCGCCAGCAGCCCGTCCGGGACGGGGGTCTCCTACGAGCAGTACTTC. Translation: CASSPSGTGVSYEQYF.

The genes are TRBV7-9 and TRBJ1-6; perhaps TRBD1 as D (5 bases). The CDR3 contains 14 residues. With 1 base removed from V and 8 bases from J, the gap between germline ends came to 9 bases. Germline lookup yields CDR1 SEHNR and CDR2 FQNEAQ (reference sequence). The CDR3 DNA reads as TGTGCCAGCAGCTTAGGGGCAGGGCATTCACCCCTCCACTTT. It is translated as CASSLGAGHSPLHF.

The V and J genes are TRBV19 and TRBJ1-1; D remains ambiguous. V was shortened by 5 bases and J by 6 bases, with 10 bases between the two germline ends. The length of the CDR3 is 12 residues. Germline V gives CDR1 LNHDA, CDR2 SQIVND (reference sequence). CDR3 sequence reads: CASSPAGAEAFF. In nucleotides, the CDR3 is TGTGCCAGTAGTCCCGCCGGAGCTGAAGCTTTCTTT. The full variable domain, with the rest looked up from reference TRBV19 and TRBJ1-1, is DGGITQSPKYLFRKEGQNVTLSCEQNLNHDAMYWYRQDPGQGLRLIYYSQIVNDFQKGDIAEGYSVSREKKESFPLTVTSAQKNPTAFYLCASSPAGAEAFFGQGTRLTVV.

This chain connects TRBV5-1 to TRBJ2-1; 10 positions match TRBD1. The CDR3 runs to 15 residues. CDR1 SGHRS and CDR2 YFSETQ come from the germline V gene. V lost 0 bases, J lost 6 bases, and 3 bases stayed unmatched. CDR3 sequence: CASSLGGTGANEQFF. The CDR3 DNA is TGCGCCAGCAGCTTGGGAGGGACAGGGGCCAATGAGCAGTTCTTC.

This chain connects TRBV28 to TRBJ2-1; tentatively, D is TRBD2 (6 bases). CDR3 size: 14 residues. V lost 4 bases, J lost 2 bases, and 9 bases lay in between. From germline, CDR1 is MDHEN and CDR2 SYDVKM. The CDR3 loop reads CASSSRGTYNEQFF. CDR3 nucleotide sequence: TGTGCCAGCAGTTCGCGGGGTACCTACAATGAGCAGTTCTTC.

The CDR3 loop is CASTSRTDNNSPLHF. Here the CDR3 DNA reads TGTGCCAGCACATCAAGGACAGACAATAATTCACCCCTCCACTTT. This rearrangement joins TRBV2 to TRBJ1-6; maybe TRBD1 (6 bases). The V end was cut by 7 bases, the J end by 5 bases, with 15 bases between. Germline V gene data show CDR1 as SNHLY and CDR2 as FYNNEI. The CDR3 has 15 residues.

This clone was found a few times. The chain uses TRBV27 and TRBJ1-3, with unresolved D. The CDR3 consists of 13 residues. The germline gives CDR1 MNHEY, CDR2 SMNVEV (reference sequence). V was cut by 7 bases and J by 4 bases, with 11 bases left in between. The CDR3 coding sequence is TGTGCCAGCACCGAGTCCCCGGGAAACACCATATATTTT. This gives the protein CASTESPGNTIYF.

Notes on this clone: Relative to the germline gene, one junction end is altered; a read error may explain this. This chain links TRBV7-7 with TRBJ2-7; D unclear. The CDR3 sequence is 13 residues long. The germline gives CDR1 SSHAT, CDR2 FNYEAQ (reference sequence). Here the CDR3 DNA reads TGTGCTAGCAGCCCCTCCCCACAACGCGAGCAGTACTTC. This sequence encodes CASSPSPQREQYF.

This sequence joins TRBV9 and TRBJ2-3; TRBD2 might be the D (6 bases). Between the trimmed V and J ends, which lost 9 bases and 3 bases, there was a span of 20 bases. This CDR3 is 15 amino acids long. Germline CDR1 and CDR2: SGDLS and YYNGEE. CDR3 loop: CATGEGAGRTDTQYF. CDR3 DNA sequence: TGTGCCACCGGAGAGGGTGCGGGGCGGACAGATACGCAGTATTTT.

This clone has more than one count but fewer than ten. The gene calls are TRBV2 and TRBJ1-5; D remains ambiguous. The ends were cut back, 3 bases at V and 3 bases at J, with 12 bases in the middle. Per the germline V gene, CDR1 is SNHLY and CDR2 is FYNNEI. The CDR3 extends over 15 amino acids. The CDR3 sequence: CASSEVGRVNQPQHF. The DNA of the CDR3 is TGTGCCAGCAGTGAGGTGGGGAGGGTCAATCAGCCCCAGCATTTT.

This clone was counted only a few times. V is TRBV19 and J is TRBJ1-5; D is unresolved. CDR3 length equals 12 residues. Germline CDR1 is LNHDA and CDR2 is SQIVND (reference sequence). The CDR3 bases are TGTGCTCCCCCTCGTAGCAATCAGCCCCAGCATTTT. Residues: CAPPRSNQPQHF.

V is TRBV5-1 and J is TRBJ1-1, with TRBD1 as a possible D gene (6 bases). The germline CDR1 and CDR2 sequences are SGHRS and YFSETQ. V was pared by 4 bases and J by 5 bases, with 21 bases between. The CDR3 totals 16 residues. CDR3 nucleotide sequence: TGCGCCAGCAGCGAACCCCCTCGGGGGGCTGGGACTGAAGCTTTCTTT. Protein: CASSEPPRGAGTEAFF.

CDR3 in DNA: TGCGCCAGCAGCCAGGACTACGAGCAGTACTTC. It specifies CASSQDYEQYF. V is TRBV5-1 and J is TRBJ2-7; D is unclear. This CDR3 is 11 amino acids long. Trimming removed 4 bases at V and 3 bases at J, with 5 bases between. Germline CDR1 and CDR2: SGHRS and YFSETQ.

This chain uses TRBV9 with TRBJ2-1, with 14 bases aligning to TRBD2. Trimming removed 4 bases from V and 3 bases from J; junction bases left unmatched: 3. The CDR3 length is 16 residues. CDR1 is SGDLS, CDR2 YYNGEE, per germline. CDR3 sequence reads: CASSPGLAGVYNEQFF. The CDR3 region has the DNA TGTGCCAGCAGCCCGGGACTAGCGGGAGTCTACAATGAGCAGTTCTTC.

The CDR3: CASKERGLNTGELFF. As DNA, the CDR3 is TGTGCCAGCAAAGAAAGGGGACTTAACACCGGGGAGCTGTTTTTT. The V call is TRBV2, the J call TRBJ2-2; perhaps TRBD2 as D (6 bases). CDR1 is SNHLY and CDR2 is FYNNEI in the germline V gene. CDR3 length equals 15 residues. The ends were cut back, 7 bases at V and 2 bases at J, with 14 bases in the middle.

As to this clone: One junction end does not reproduce the germline sequence, and a read error may be involved. The J gene is TRBJ1-2, the V gene TRBV15, with D tentatively TRBD1 (6 bases). The CDR3 loop spans 13 amino acids. The germline V gene encodes CDR1 LNHNV and CDR2 YYDKDF (reference sequence). The CDR3 is CATSMGGGNGYPF. The CDR3 DNA is TGTGCCACCAGCATGGGAGGGGGGAATGGCTACCCCTTC.

The chain couples TRBV7-3 to TRBJ2-1, with 15 bases identical to TRBD2. The CDR3 is made up of 18 amino acids. V dropped 4 bases and J dropped 5; count of bases not matched to a gene: 9. Germline CDR1 is SGHTA and CDR2 is FQGTGA. CDR3 sequence (DNA): TGTGCCAGCAGCTCAGGGACTAGCGGGAGGCTGTCCCACAATGAGCAGTTCTTC. Translation gives CASSSGTSGRLSHNEQFF. The complete variable domain, with remaining parts taken from reference TRBV7-3 and TRBJ2-1, reads GAGVSQTPSNKVTEKGKYVELRCDPISGHTALYWYRQSLGQGPEFLIYFQGTGAADDSGLPNDRFFAVRPEGSVSTLKIQRTERGDSAVYLCASSSGTSGRLSHNEQFFGPGTRLTVL.

This chain joins TRBV21-1 and TRBJ1-5; TRBD1, as called in the table, went unchecked against the DNA. TRBV21-1 is an annotated pseudogene. The CDR3 covers 13 residues. The CDR3 DNA sequence: TGTGCCATCAAACAGGGAGGCAATCAGCCCCAGCATTTT. This sequence encodes CAIKQGGNQPQHF.

This clone appeared a single time. V is TRBV27 and J is TRBJ2-1; 13 nucleotides match TRBD2. The J segment lost 6 bases and the V segment lost 2 bases, leaving 7 bases of the junction unmatched. The CDR3 contains 17 residues. Germline V CDR1 and CDR2: MNHEY, SMNVEV (reference sequence). Here the CDR3 reads CASSLTLTSGGGNEQFF. The CDR3 DNA sequence: TGTGCCAGCAGTTTAACCCTCACTAGCGGGGGGGGCAATGAGCAGTTCTTC.

V and J are TRBV7-9 and TRBJ2-7; D remains unclear. The CDR3 is 13 amino acids. Germline CDR1 and CDR2: SEHNR and FQNEAQ (reference sequence). V lost 1 base to trimming and J lost 0 bases, with 4 bases between them. CDR3 bases: TGTGCCAGCAGCTTAGACGGCTCCTACGAGCAGTACTTC. Protein product: CASSLDGSYEQYF.

About this clone: Compared with germline, one end of the junction differs, possibly owing to a read error. V gene TRBV19 combines with J gene TRBJ1-5, with D possibly being TRBD1 (5 bases). CDR1 and CDR2 from the germline V gene are LNHDA and SQIVND (reference sequence). This CDR3 spans 14 amino acids. CDR3 region: CASSLRQSNQPQNF. In DNA form, the CDR3 reads TGTGCCAGTAGTCTGAGACAGAGCAATCAGCCCCAGAATTTT.

This clone was seen once. The V and J genes are TRBV27 and TRBJ2-1; 9 bases match TRBD2. V was clipped by 3 bases and J by 6 bases; unmatched bases: 9. The germline V gene has CDR1 MNHEY and CDR2 SMNVEV (reference sequence). The CDR3 has 16 residues. The CDR3 protein is CASSFLQAGGVNEQFF. Written as DNA, the CDR3 is TGTGCCAGCAGTTTTTTACAAGCGGGAGGAGTCAATGAGCAGTTCTTC.

The chain is built from TRBV19 and TRBJ1-1, with a weak D call TRBD1 (5 bases). The CDR3 is 13 residues long. Germline lookup yields CDR1 LNHDA and CDR2 SQIVND (reference sequence). The V gene lost 5 bases and the J gene lost 7 bases, with 14 bases spanning the gap. For the CDR3, the DNA is TGTGCCAGTAGTGACGCAGGGCCCTGTGAAGCTTTCTTT. Residues: CASSDAGPCEAFF.